The 32 T cell receptor beta chains below come from one sample, sequenced in a study of shared clonotypes between healthy human individuals (dated by TCRdb to the early 2020s). The library was built by means of the immunoSEQ multiplex PCR assay. TCRdb took over this immuneACCESS table, retaining in-frame rearrangements with V and J assigned. Such tables are incomplete; in checked studies, under half of the missing clones stem from an unresolved V gene, and the remainder is unexplained. Within this sample are about a million clones, with about 72% of them counted one time only. More than 0.85% of the sample belongs to the ten largest clones. Sequenced sample: memory CD4+ T cells from PBMCs. Reading the label with the study, this specimen's cell subset or site is: CD45RA-negative fraction. The origin of the receptors is a man younger than 30 in good health. Some clones in this sample may be carry-over from other donors' samples.

This chain uses TRBV28 with TRBJ2-5; 7 bases are shared with TRBD1. CDR3 size: 14 residues. The V gene's germline CDR1 is MDHEN and CDR2 SYDVKM. Germline trimming cut 6 bases from V and 4 bases from J; bases unmatched to any gene: 8. The CDR3 spells CASSHTGVAETQYF. DNA of the CDR3: TGTGCCAGCAGCCATACAGGGGTGGCAGAGACCCAGTACTTC.

The chain uses TRBV10-2 and TRBJ1-5; no reliable D call. This CDR3 contains 14 residues. Trimming pared 3 bases from V and 7 bases from J, leaving 13 bases between. Germline CDR1 is WSHSY and CDR2 is SAAADI. In DNA form, the CDR3 reads TGCGCCAGCAGTGATCGGCAGGAGGCACAGCCCCAGCATTTT. Its protein is CASSDRQEAQPQHF.

This chain uses TRBV28 with TRBJ1-2; TRBD1 aligns across 7 bases. Germline values: CDR1 MDHEN, CDR2 SYDVKM. This CDR3 comprises 16 residues. The V gene end was trimmed by 4 bases and the J gene end by 3 bases; junction bases not matched to a gene: 11. Written as DNA, the CDR3 is TGTGCCAGCAGTTCACCCGGGAGGGGGCGTCACTATGGCTACACCTTC. Residues: CASSSPGRGRHYGYTF.

V and J are TRBV5-4 and TRBJ1-6; the match to TRBD1 covers 7 bases. In germline, CDR1 is SGHNT, CDR2 YYREEE (reference sequence). The J segment lost 4 bases and the V segment lost 4 bases, leaving 8 bases of the junction unmatched. This CDR3 spans 16 amino acids. The CDR3 DNA sequence: TGTGCCAGCAGCGAGGGCGGGACAGCTTATAATTCACCCCTCCACTTT. This codes for CASSEGGTAYNSPLHF. Supplemented by reference TRBV5-4 and TRBJ1-6, the full variable domain reads ETGVTQSPTHLIKTRGQQVTLRCSSQSGHNTVSWYQQALGQGPQFIFQYYREEENGRGNFPPRFSGLQFPNYSSELNVNALELDDSALYLCASSEGGTAYNSPLHFGNGTRLTVT.

The chain is built from TRBV27 and TRBJ2-5; unclear D gene. The germline gives CDR1 MNHEY, CDR2 SMNVEV (reference sequence). Deletions cut 2 bases from V and 1 base from J, with 8 bases between. The CDR3 is 14 amino acids. The CDR3 loop is CASSLKHFQETQYF. The CDR3 DNA follows: TGTGCCAGCAGTTTAAAACACTTCCAAGAGACCCAGTACTTC.

V usage is TRBV6-6 and J usage is TRBJ1-1; a weak D match, TRBD1 (6 bases). Germline V gives CDR1 MNHNY, CDR2 SVGAGI (reference sequence). Trimming took 6 bases from V and 6 from J, leaving 17 bases between them. CDR3 size: 14 residues. The CDR3 DNA sequence: TGTGCCAGCAGAGTCCTGGGGGGCGCTTCTGAAGCTTTCTTT. Translation: CASRVLGGASEAFF.

Comment on this clone: Within the sample, other DNA sequences also encode this same CDR3. This chain joins TRBV27 and TRBJ2-2; either TRBD1 or TRBD2 may fit D (5 bases each). Trimming took off 1 base at V and 6 bases at J, with 6 bases between the two ends. The CDR3 has 13 amino acids. Germline assignment: CDR1 MNHEY and CDR2 SMNVEV (reference sequence). Here the CDR3 reads CASSLWGSGELFF. The DNA for the CDR3 is TGTGCCAGCAGTTTATGGGGGTCCGGGGAGCTGTTTTTT.

The chain employs TRBV30 and TRBJ1-1; maybe TRBD1 (6 bases). CDR1 GTSNPN and CDR2 SVGIG come from the germline V gene (reference sequence). V was pared by 0 bases and J by 5 bases, with 13 bases between. The CDR3 runs to 14 residues. CDR3 protein: CAWSVGQFETEAFF. In nucleotides, the CDR3 is TGTGCCTGGAGTGTTGGACAGTTTGAAACTGAAGCTTTCTTT. Based on the CDR3 plus reference TRBV30 and TRBJ1-1, the full variable domain is SQTIHQWPATLVQPVGSPLSLECTVEGTSNPNLYWYRQAAGRGLQLLFYSVGIGQISSEVPQNLSASRPQDRQFILSSKKLLLSDSGFYLCAWSVGQFETEAFFGQGTRLTVV.

With respect to this clone: The identical CDR3 is also encoded by other nucleotide sequences in the sample. V gene TRBV6-1 combines with J gene TRBJ2-5; 10 nucleotides align to TRBD2. CDR3 size: 15 residues. Germline CDR1 MNHNS, CDR2 SASEGT. With V trimmed by 7 bases and J by 4 bases, 9 bases remained unmatched. The CDR3 reads CASTPLAGDRETQYF. As DNA, the CDR3 is TGTGCCAGCACCCCGCTAGCGGGAGATCGAGAGACCCAGTACTTC.

A few counts support this clone. The chain is built from TRBV10-3 and TRBJ2-5; 7 positions agree with TRBD2. The end of the DNA is better explained by TRBJ2-7, so the J call may be wrong. This CDR3 has 15 amino acids. CDR1 and CDR2 from the germline V gene are ENHRY and SYGVKD. In DNA form, the CDR3 reads TGTGCCATCAGCGACGCACTAGCGCAAGCCTACGAGCAGTACTTC. It yields the protein CAISDALAQAYEQYF.

The chain combines TRBV11-2 with TRBJ2-7, with D possibly matching TRBD2 (5 bases). The CDR3 spans 14 residues. Trimming took 1 base from V and 13 from J, leaving 20 bases between them. The germline V gene has CDR1 SGHAT and CDR2 FQNNGV. As DNA, the CDR3 is TGTGCCAGCAGCTTAGGTGAGGGAATCGCTGGCCTTTACTTC. Translating gives CASSLGEGIAGLYF.

The chain is built from TRBV11-2 and TRBJ2-7, with D tentatively TRBD1 (6 bases). V gave up 5 bases and J gave up 7 bases, with 12 bases separating them. The CDR3 length is 12 residues. The germline V gene encodes CDR1 SGHAT and CDR2 FQNNGV. CDR3 DNA sequence: TGTGCCAGCAGCCTGAAGGGGGTTGAGCAGTACTTC. Translating gives CASSLKGVEQYF.

On this clone itself: Within the sample, other DNA sequences also encode this same CDR3. V usage is TRBV5-4 and J usage is TRBJ2-1, with 7 bases fitting TRBD2. CDR3 length equals 12 residues. The ends lost 4 bases at V and 10 bases at J; junction bases unmatched: 5. Germline V gives CDR1 SGHNT, CDR2 YYREEE (reference sequence). In nucleotides, the CDR3 is TGTGCCAGCAGCCCTGTGGGGGGGGAGCAGTTCTTC. It yields the protein CASSPVGGEQFF.

The rearrangement joins TRBV10-3 to TRBJ2-7, with D perhaps TRBD2 (5 bases). CDR3 length: 11 residues. V was cut by 5 bases and J by 4 bases, with 6 bases left in between. The germline V gene encodes CDR1 ENHRY and CDR2 SYGVKD. CDR3 nucleotide sequence: TGTGCCATCAGTACTAGGTACGAGCAGTACTTC. This encodes CAISTRYEQYF.

The CDR3 nucleotides read TGTGCCAGCTCACCTAATGCCGGGACAGGGGCTAATGAGCAGTACTTC. It codes for CASSPNAGTGANEQYF. The chain employs TRBV18 and TRBJ2-7; 10 bases are a match to TRBD1. The CDR3 loop spans 16 amino acids. The J segment lost 7 bases and the V segment lost 3 bases, leaving 12 bases of the junction unmatched. CDR1 KGHSH and CDR2 LQKENI come from the germline V gene.

This chain links TRBV10-1 with TRBJ2-7; D gene ambiguous. With 2 bases removed from V and 2 bases from J, the gap between germline ends came to 7 bases. The CDR3 loop spans 13 amino acids. The germline gives CDR1 WNHNN, CDR2 SYGVQD (reference sequence). The CDR3 spells CASSEISPYEQYF. CDR3 DNA sequence: TGCGCCAGCAGTGAGATCAGTCCCTACGAGCAGTACTTC.

The chain links TRBV19 to TRBJ2-4; 10 bases are shared with TRBD1. The CDR3 consists of 16 residues. Germline-derived CDR1 and CDR2 are LNHDA and SQIVND (reference sequence). V lost 1 base, J lost 5 bases, and 5 bases stayed unmatched. CDR3 nucleotide sequence: TGTGCCAGTAGTATAGGCTCCGGGACAGGGGAAAACATTCAGTACTTC. Residues: CASSIGSGTGENIQYF.

This clone was seen once. The V and J genes are TRBV6-5 and TRBJ2-5, with D possibly called TRBD1 or TRBD2 (5 bases each). Germline V CDR1 and CDR2: MNHEY, SVGAGI. V was clipped by 6 bases and J by 4 bases, with 12 bases between them. There are 13 residues in the CDR3. The chain's CDR3 is CASSPGRTETQYF. The CDR3 bases are TGTGCCAGCAGCCCGGGACGGACAGAGACCCAGTACTTC.

This chain uses TRBV5-4 with TRBJ2-7; D remains unclear. This CDR3 has 15 amino acids. Between the trimmed V and J ends, which lost 2 bases and 0 bases, there was a span of 12 bases. Germline V gene data show CDR1 as SGHNT and CDR2 as YYREEE (reference sequence). The CDR3 region has the DNA TGTGCCAGCAGCTTCGGCCCACTTAGCTCCTACGAGCAGTACTTC. Translation gives CASSFGPLSSYEQYF.

This sequence joins TRBV28 and TRBJ2-7; either TRBD1 or TRBD2 may supply D (5 bases each). Trimming took 8 bases from V and 2 from J, leaving 16 bases between them. This CDR3 is 14 amino acids long. The germline CDR1 and CDR2 sequences are MDHEN and SYDVKM. The CDR3 coding sequence is TGTGCCAGCCGAGGGGCGGACATAACCTACGAGCAGTACTTC. Its protein product is CASRGADITYEQYF.

The chain employs TRBV18 and TRBJ1-2; D is possibly TRBD1 (5 bases). CDR3 length equals 16 residues. Trimming took 0 bases from V and 5 from J, leaving 16 bases between them. Germline-derived CDR1 and CDR2 are KGHSH and LQKENI. CDR3 protein: CASSPPTLGEEYGYTF. CDR3 in DNA: TGTGCCAGCTCACCACCGACTTTAGGGGAAGAGTATGGCTACACCTTC.

J is TRBJ2-1 and V is TRBV6-4; the match to TRBD1 covers 9 bases. The germline CDR1 and CDR2 sequences are MRHNA and SNTAGT. The CDR3 length is 14 residues. Unmatched junction bases numbered 6, after V lost 5 bases and J lost 7 bases. CDR3 sequence reads: CASSRGQGLNEQFF. CDR3 nucleotides: TGTGCCAGCAGTAGGGGACAGGGTTTGAATGAGCAGTTCTTC.

This clone appeared a few times. V and J are TRBV5-6 and TRBJ2-7; possible D gene TRBD1, 6 bases. V was cut by 5 bases and J by 3 bases, with 18 bases left in between. Germline V gives CDR1 SGHDT, CDR2 YYEEEE. The CDR3 is 15 residues long. This CDR3 reads CASRTQTGIGYEQYF. The CDR3 DNA reads TGTGCCAGCAGGACACAAACAGGGATCGGCTACGAGCAGTACTTC. Full variable domain (outside the CDR3, taken from reference TRBV5-6 and TRBJ2-7): DAGVTQSPTHLIKTRGQQVTLRCSPKSGHDTVSWYQQALGQGPQFIFQYYEEEERQRGNFPDRFSGHQFPNYSSELNVNALLLGDSALYLCASRTQTGIGYEQYFGPGTRLTVT.

This clone showed up just once. The V call is TRBV5-4, the J call TRBJ2-7, with 8 bases aligning to TRBD1. Germline V lookup: CDR1 SGHNT, CDR2 YYREEE (reference sequence). The CDR3 extends over 12 amino acids. The CDR3 region is CGLRTGQNEQYF. The DNA for the CDR3 is TGTGGTTTGAGGACAGGGCAGAACGAGCAGTACTTC.

In this sample, this clone turned up once. The V and J genes are TRBV29-1 and TRBJ2-3; TRBD2 aligns across 10 bases. Germline trimming cut 4 bases from V and 3 bases from J; bases unmatched to any gene: 4. This CDR3 contains 14 residues. In germline, CDR1 is SQVTM, CDR2 ANQGSEA. This chain's CDR3 is CSVGSSGRTDTQYF. DNA of the CDR3: TGCAGCGTTGGGTCTAGCGGGAGAACAGATACGCAGTATTTT.

The chain carries TRBV7-2 and TRBJ1-2; TRBD1 aligns across 7 bases. J gave up 6 bases and V 5 bases, and 18 bases lay outside the gene matches. CDR3 length: 17 residues. From germline, CDR1 is SGHTA and CDR2 FQGNSA. The CDR3 region is CASSPVSLPDRADGYTF. CDR3 DNA sequence: TGTGCCAGCAGCCCCGTTTCCCTGCCCGACAGGGCCGATGGCTACACCTTC. The full variable domain, with the rest looked up from reference TRBV7-2 and TRBJ1-2, is GAGVSQSPSNKVTEKGKDVELRCDPISGHTALYWYRQSLGQGLEFLIYFQGNSAPDKSGLPSDRFSAERTGGSVSTLTIQRTQQEDSAVYLCASSPVSLPDRADGYTFGSGTRLTVV.

The J gene is TRBJ2-7, the V gene TRBV7-9, with 9 bases matching TRBD1. Germline V gene sequence: CDR1 SEHNR, CDR2 FQNEAQ (reference sequence). This CDR3 is built from 14 residues. The junction had 8 bases not matched to a gene; V was cut back by 4 bases and J by 7 bases. CDR3 amino acids: CASSWGQGSREQYF. Written as DNA, the CDR3 is TGTGCCAGCAGCTGGGGACAGGGATCGAGGGAGCAGTACTTC.

The chain recombines TRBV7-2 with TRBJ1-2; 8 bases agree with TRBD1. This CDR3 has 14 residues. Germline V lookup: CDR1 SGHTA, CDR2 FQGNSA. The junction had 6 bases not matched to a gene; V was cut back by 5 bases and J by 4 bases. CDR3: CASSIRQGTYGYTF. The CDR3 coding sequence is TGTGCCAGCAGCATACGACAGGGGACCTATGGCTACACCTTC.

The V and J genes are TRBV25-1 and TRBJ2-3; D not certain. V lost 4 bases and J 6 bases, leaving 8 bases between the germline ends. Germline V gene data show CDR1 as MGHDK and CDR2 as SYGVNS. The CDR3 extends over 12 amino acids. CDR3 protein: CASSAAPDTQYF. The CDR3 DNA reads TGTGCCAGCAGTGCGGCCCCCGATACGCAGTATTTT.

This rearrangement joins TRBV18 to TRBJ2-1, with 7 bases matching TRBD2. CDR1 and CDR2 (germline): KGHSH, LQKENI. V dropped 3 bases and J dropped 8; count of bases not matched to a gene: 7. The CDR3 is 14 residues long. CDR3 residues: CASSPGLGRYEQFF. For the CDR3, the DNA is TGTGCCAGCTCACCCGGACTAGGGCGCTATGAGCAGTTCTTC.

This clone was detected a few times. The chain uses TRBV28 and TRBJ2-2; D may be TRBD1 (6 bases). Germline CDR1 MDHEN, CDR2 SYDVKM. The CDR3 runs to 14 residues. Trimming cost V 6 bases and J 2 bases, with 10 bases left between them. Here the CDR3 DNA reads TGTGCCAGCAGGAAGGACAGAAACACCGGGGAGCTGTTTTTT. Amino acid sequence: CASRKDRNTGELFF. The full variable domain, with the rest looked up from reference TRBV28 and TRBJ2-2, is DVKVTQSSRYLVKRTGEKVFLECVQDMDHENMFWYRQDPGLGLRLIYFSYDVKMKEKGDIPEGYSVSREKKERFSLILESASTNQTSMYLCASRKDRNTGELFFGEGSRLTVL.

The chain couples TRBV5-1 to TRBJ2-1; the match to TRBD2 covers 7 bases. The junction had 10 bases not matched to a gene; V was cut back by 4 bases and J by 6 bases. The CDR3 covers 15 residues. CDR1 and CDR2 from the germline V gene are SGHRS and YFSETQ. The CDR3, as DNA: TGCGCCAGCAGCCGTGGGGTGGGAGGGGTCAATGAGCAGTTCTTC. Its translation is CASSRGVGGVNEQFF. Variable domain in full (rest from reference TRBV5-1 and TRBJ2-1): KAGVTQTPRYLIKTRGQQVTLSCSPISGHRSVSWYQQTPGQGLQFLFEYFSETQRNKGNFPGRFSGRQFSNSRSEMNVSTLELGDSALYLCASSRGVGGVNEQFFGPGTRLTVL.